A single sample is the source of the 16 T cell receptor beta chains below, sequenced in a study of blood T cells in healthy people across ages. Together with a sample-barcoded 5' primer, a J-beta primer mix was included in a second PCR lasting about 7 to 11 cycles. TCRdb recomputed calls from the 5' RACE reads with MiXCR, one row per CDR3 protein. Among about 1.4 million distinct CDR3 sequences listed, around 55% were seen once. Sequenced material: blood. All receptors come from a man younger than 30 in good health.

This chain joins TRBV28 and TRBJ2-7; possible D gene TRBD2, 7 bases. Judging by the DNA end, TRBJ2-5 fits better; the J call may be wrong. The CDR3 spans 12 residues. Per the germline V gene, CDR1 is MDHEN and CDR2 is SYDVKM. The chain's CDR3 is CASNLGGATQYF. The CDR3 nucleotides are TGTGCCAGCAATCTAGGGGGGGCGACCCAGTACTTC.

This chain links TRBV29-1 with TRBJ2-1; D might be TRBD1 (5 bases). Germline CDR1 is SQVTM and CDR2 is ANQGSEA. This CDR3 is 14 amino acids long. V was trimmed by 4 bases and J by 9 bases, leaving 19 bases between them. CDR3 sequence (DNA): TGCAGCGTTGCAGCAGGGCTATGGGCTGCTGAGCAGTTCTTC. Protein: CSVAAGLWAAEQFF.

This chain connects TRBV10-1 to TRBJ2-1; no clear D. CDR3 length: 13 residues. V lost 6 bases and J lost 6, with 12 bases in between. CDR1 and CDR2 from the germline V gene are WNHNN and SYGVQD (reference sequence). The CDR3 nucleotides are TGCGCCAGCAGCAGTACCCTTATCAATGAGCAGTTCTTC. It specifies CASSSTLINEQFF.

The genes are TRBV11-2 and TRBJ1-3; no firm D call. Germline V gives CDR1 SGHAT, CDR2 FQNNGV. The CDR3 loop spans 14 amino acids. V was cut by 5 bases and J by 3 bases, with 11 bases left in between. This CDR3 reads CASSPWASGNTIYF. The CDR3 coding sequence is TGTGCCAGCAGCCCCTGGGCGAGTGGAAACACCATATATTTT.

This clonotype has just a few counts. The chain couples TRBV6-2 or TRBV6-3 to TRBJ2-2; D unclear. Deletions cut 4 bases from V and 0 bases from J, with 6 bases between. This CDR3 is built from 14 residues. CDR1 MNHEY and CDR2 SVGEGT come from the germline V gene. This CDR3 reads CASSSDANTGELFF. The CDR3 DNA reads as TGTGCCAGCAGTTCTGACGCGAACACCGGGGAGCTGTTTTTT.

The V call is TRBV20-1, the J call TRBJ1-5; 10 bases are a match to TRBD1. The germline CDR1 and CDR2 sequences are DFQATT and SNEGSKA (reference sequence). The J segment lost 5 bases and the V segment lost 5 bases, leaving 6 bases of the junction unmatched. The CDR3 spans 14 residues. The CDR3 bases are TGCAGTGCTCAAGAAGGGACAGGGGATCAGCCCCAGCATTTT. Amino acids: CSAQEGTGDQPQHF.

The chain is built from TRBV24-1 and TRBJ1-5, with D tentatively TRBD1 (5 bases). The CDR3 has 15 amino acids. The germline gives CDR1 KGHDR, CDR2 SFDVKD. Trimming took off 6 bases at V and 2 bases at J, with 13 bases between the two ends. In DNA form, the CDR3 reads TGTGCCACCAGTTGGGGGGGTCAGGGCAATCAGCCCCAGCATTTT. As protein: CATSWGGQGNQPQHF.

The rearrangement links TRBV7-2 to TRBJ2-4; TRBD1 might be the D (5 bases). The CDR3 covers 14 residues. Germline lookup yields CDR1 SGHTA and CDR2 FQGNSA. V was shortened by 5 bases and J by 8 bases, with 16 bases between the two germline ends. The DNA of the CDR3 is TGTGCCAGCAGCACCGCTGGTCAGGGATACATTCAGTACTTC. It encodes CASSTAGQGYIQYF.

The chain carries TRBV20-1 and TRBJ2-4; D is ambiguous. TRBJ2-7 matches the DNA end more closely, so the J call is doubtful. CDR3 length equals 11 residues. Germline lookup yields CDR1 DFQATT and CDR2 SNEGSKA (reference sequence). This CDR3 reads CSATTAYEQYF. The CDR3 DNA reads as TGCAGTGCGACCACGGCCTACGAGCAGTACTTC.

The chain joins TRBV10-3 to TRBJ2-2; TRBD2 is a possible D gene (6 bases). The germline V gene has CDR1 ENHRY and CDR2 SYGVKD. V was trimmed by 0 bases and J by 0 bases, leaving 8 bases between them. This CDR3 region has 16 residues. The CDR3 region is CAISESSSANTGELFF. CDR3 DNA: TGTGCCATCAGTGAGTCGTCTAGCGCGAACACCGGGGAGCTGTTTTTT.

The gene calls are TRBV7-2 and TRBJ2-1; 13 nucleotides agree with TRBD2. The V gene end was trimmed by 5 bases and the J gene end by 4 bases; junction bases not matched to a gene: 5. This CDR3 is built from 16 residues. Germline lookup yields CDR1 SGHTA and CDR2 FQGNSA. Written as DNA, the CDR3 is TGTGCCAGCAGCGCCCGACTAGCGGGGGGTTACAATGAGCAGTTCTTC. This sequence encodes CASSARLAGGYNEQFF.

The V and J genes are TRBV5-6 and TRBJ1-2, with a possible D match to TRBD1 (5 bases). CDR3 length: 13 amino acids. V gave up 7 bases and J gave up 2 bases, with 12 bases separating them. Germline CDR1 reads SGHDT; CDR2 reads YYEEEE. The CDR3 nucleotides are TGTGCCAGCTGGGACGGTCTCAACTATGGCTACACCTTC. It is translated as CASWDGLNYGYTF.

CDR3 DNA: TGTGCCAGCAGCCCAAGTTGGGGACAGGGCACCGGGGAGCTGTTTTTT. It translates to CASSPSWGQGTGELFF. The V call is TRBV11-2, the J call TRBJ2-2; 9 bases agree with TRBD1. CDR3 size: 16 residues. The germline CDR1 and CDR2 sequences are SGHAT and FQNNGV. The V gene end was trimmed by 5 bases and the J gene end by 4 bases; junction bases not matched to a gene: 8.

The rearrangement links TRBV29-1 to TRBJ2-1; D is ambiguous. This CDR3 contains 10 residues. Germline V gene data show CDR1 as SQVTM and CDR2 as ANQGSEA. Trimming took off 7 bases at V and 8 bases at J, with 9 bases between the two ends. CDR3: CSGVVDEQFF. CDR3 coding DNA: TGCAGCGGGGTTGTCGATGAGCAGTTCTTC.

The chain combines TRBV20-1 with TRBJ2-1, with TRBD2 identical over 12 bases. Per the germline V gene, CDR1 is DFQATT and CDR2 is SNEGSKA (reference sequence). With 6 bases clipped from V and 12 bases from J, the junction kept 12 bases outside the gene matches. The CDR3 totals 14 residues. The CDR3 DNA reads as TGCAGTGCAGATCTAGCGGGGGGGCCTTTTGTGCAGTTCTTC. Its protein product is CSADLAGGPFVQFF.

Only one count was recorded for this clonotype. The chain links TRBV10-3 to TRBJ2-7; TRBD1 matches 12 bases. The DNA matches TRBJ2-5 better at its end, which makes the J call doubtful. The germline V gene has CDR1 ENHRY and CDR2 SYGVKD. The CDR3 sequence is 14 residues long. The chain's CDR3 is CAISTGTGGETQYF. CDR3 sequence (DNA): TGTGCCATCAGTACCGGGACAGGGGGCGAGACCCAGTACTTC.